The 26 T cell receptor beta chains below come from one sample, sequenced in a study of cytomegalovirus exposure and HLA in healthy donors. Primers: 60 Vbeta forward and 13 Jbeta reverse. The assay was immunoSEQ multiplex PCR, and TCRdb's table has in-frame clones only and misses some. The data contain more than 150,000 clones, around four fifths of them seen just once; the ten biggest clones take up 1.5%. Sequenced: PBMCs. The receptors derive from a woman in her late teens or twenties in good health and CMV-seronegative.

The chain is built from TRBV28 and TRBJ1-5; 9 bases align to TRBD1. Per germline, CDR1 MDHEN and CDR2 SYDVKM. This CDR3 is 15 amino acids long. The junction had 11 bases not matched to a gene; V was cut back by 10 bases and J by 4 bases. The CDR3 here is CAIMSWDRENQPQHF. The CDR3 coding sequence is TGTGCCATCATGTCCTGGGACAGGGAGAATCAGCCCCAGCATTTT.

CDR3 region: CAIRGTGLGIQYF. The DNA of the CDR3 is TGTGCCATCAGAGGGACAGGGCTGGGCATTCAGTACTTC. The genes are TRBV10-3 and TRBJ2-4; 9 nucleotides align to TRBD1. The ends lost 6 bases at V and 9 bases at J; junction bases unmatched: 6. Germline CDR1 reads ENHRY; CDR2 reads SYGVKD. There are 13 residues in the CDR3.

This chain joins TRBV6-1 and TRBJ2-7; TRBD1 matches at 8 bases. The CDR3 runs to 17 residues. The V gene's germline CDR1 is MNHNS and CDR2 SASEGT. The ends lost 2 bases at V and 0 bases at J; junction bases unmatched: 9. DNA of the CDR3: TGTGCCAGCAGTGAACTCCCGGGACAGGATAGCTCCTACGAGCAGTACTTC. The encoded protein is CASSELPGQDSSYEQYF.

This clone was picked up one time. The J gene is TRBJ1-2, the V gene TRBV28; weak D call: TRBD1 (5 bases). The germline V gene encodes CDR1 MDHEN and CDR2 SYDVKM. The V and J ends lost 1 base and 2 bases respectively, with 8 bases between them. CDR3 size: 14 residues. The DNA for the CDR3 is TGTGCCAGCAGTTTATTGGCAGGGAACTATGGCTACACCTTC. This sequence encodes CASSLLAGNYGYTF.

The chain has TRBV21-1 and TRBJ2-7; the D call TRBD1 from the table was never checked on the DNA. TRBV21-1 is recorded as a pseudogene. The CDR3 totals 14 residues. The CDR3 nucleotides read TGTGCCAGCAGCAAGGGCCCAAGGAACTACGAGCAGTACTTC. Translation gives CASSKGPRNYEQYF.

The chain employs TRBV5-1 and TRBJ1-6; 8 bases are a match to TRBD1. V shed 3 bases, J shed 6 bases, and the junction held 5 bases outside the gene matches. Germline values: CDR1 SGHRS, CDR2 YFSETQ. This CDR3 is built from 15 residues. The CDR3 DNA reads as TGCGCCAGCAGCTCAGGACAGGGCTCTAATTCACCCCTCCACTTT. Translation: CASSSGQGSNSPLHF. Filled out from reference TRBV5-1 and TRBJ1-6, the complete variable domain reads KAGVTQTPRYLIKTRGQQVTLSCSPISGHRSVSWYQQTPGQGLQFLFEYFSETQRNKGNFPGRFSGRQFSNSRSEMNVSTLELGDSALYLCASSSGQGSNSPLHFGNGTRLTVT.

The CDR3 reads CASSLGAGSDTQYF. The CDR3 coding sequence is TGTGCCAGCAGTTTAGGGGCAGGGTCAGATACGCAGTATTTT. The chain recombines TRBV28 with TRBJ2-3; D might be TRBD1 (5 bases). The V gene's germline CDR1 is MDHEN and CDR2 SYDVKM. The CDR3 contains 14 residues. Trimming removed 2 bases from V and 4 bases from J, with 10 bases in between.

The chain uses TRBV18 and TRBJ2-2; 7 bases line up with TRBD2. Germline loops: CDR1 KGHSH, CDR2 LQKENI. The CDR3 is 16 amino acids. The J segment lost 3 bases and the V segment lost 0 bases, leaving 4 bases of the junction unmatched. In DNA, the CDR3 is TGTGCCAGCTCACCACCAGCGGGGCCGGACACCGGGGAGCTGTTTTTT. This codes for CASSPPAGPDTGELFF.

The V and J genes are TRBV11-3 and TRBJ2-5; 8 bases match TRBD2. The length of the CDR3 is 14 residues. Trimming cost V 5 bases and J 5 bases; bases outside gene matches: 7. CDR1 and CDR2 from the germline V gene are SGHNT and YENEEA. The CDR3 DNA is TGTGCCAGCAGCCTAATAGCGGGGCTGGAGACCCAGTACTTC. Protein: CASSLIAGLETQYF.

J is TRBJ2-1 and V is TRBV5-6, with 11 positions matching TRBD1. J was trimmed by 4 bases and V by 5 bases; bases with no gene match: 8. CDR3 length: 16 residues. The germline V gene encodes CDR1 SGHDT and CDR2 YYEEEE. The CDR3 here is CASSNRGQGAYNEQFF. For the CDR3, the DNA is TGTGCCAGCAGTAACCGAGGACAGGGGGCTTACAATGAGCAGTTCTTC.

This chain links TRBV5-1 with TRBJ1-5, with D maybe TRBD1 (6 bases). CDR3 size: 14 residues. Germline V gene data show CDR1 as SGHRS and CDR2 as YFSETQ. V dropped 7 bases and J dropped 7 bases, with 18 bases sitting between them. CDR3 DNA: TGCGCCAGCTCCCCAGAGGGGGATCTACAGCCCCAGCATTTT. This gives the protein CASSPEGDLQPQHF.

The chain couples TRBV5-1 to TRBJ1-2; 7 bases align to TRBD1. J was trimmed by 7 bases and V by 0 bases; bases with no gene match: 3. The V gene's germline CDR1 is SGHRS and CDR2 YFSETQ. CDR3 length: 13 amino acids. The DNA for the CDR3 is TGCGCCAGCAGCTTGGAAGGGGGCGGTGGCTACACCTTC. It translates to CASSLEGGGGYTF.

This sequence joins TRBV19 and TRBJ2-5; 7 bases map to TRBD2. J lost 5 bases, V lost 4 bases, and 10 bases had no gene match. The germline gives CDR1 LNHDA, CDR2 SQIVND (reference sequence). The CDR3 length is 15 residues. For the CDR3, the DNA is TGTGCCAGTAGTACCATGGGGGGGAGCCACGAGACCCAGTACTTC. Protein product: CASSTMGGSHETQYF.

J is TRBJ1-2 and V is TRBV7-8; TRBD1 might be the D (5 bases). The germline CDR1 and CDR2 sequences are SGHVS and FQNEAQ. With 2 bases removed from V and 7 bases from J, the gap between germline ends came to 8 bases. This CDR3 region has 12 residues. As DNA, the CDR3 is TGTGCCAGCAGCTTAATAGGGGCTGGCTACACCTTC. Its translation: CASSLIGAGYTF.

Remarks on this clone: Other DNA sequences of this sample code for an identical CDR3. This rearrangement joins TRBV2 to TRBJ1-5; D possibly corresponds to TRBD1 (6 bases). V was clipped by 4 bases and J by 7 bases, with 14 bases between them. Looked up from germline, CDR1 is SNHLY and CDR2 is FYNNEI. The CDR3 runs to 14 residues. The CDR3 loop reads CASSGVGAGQPQHF. The CDR3 DNA follows: TGTGCCAGCAGTGGAGTGGGGGCAGGGCAGCCCCAGCATTTT.

The count of this clone is one. The genes are TRBV19 and TRBJ1-5, with D hard to call. V was pared by 8 bases and J by 5 bases, with 16 bases between. Germline values: CDR1 LNHDA, CDR2 SQIVND (reference sequence). This CDR3 region has 14 residues. This chain's CDR3 is CASSSADTYQPQHF. CDR3 DNA sequence: TGTGCCAGTTCCTCAGCCGACACTTATCAGCCCCAGCATTTT.

This chain joins TRBV7-6 and TRBJ2-7; D possibly corresponds to TRBD2 (6 bases). Germline V gene sequence: CDR1 SGHVS, CDR2 FNYEAQ. The CDR3 length is 12 residues. The V and J ends lost 3 bases and 6 bases respectively, with 9 bases between them. DNA of the CDR3: TGTGCCAGCAGCTTTTTGGGGGGCGAGCAGTACTTC. It codes for CASSFLGGEQYF.

J is TRBJ1-1 and V is TRBV19; 11 bases map to TRBD1. CDR3 length: 16 residues. Germline assignment: CDR1 LNHDA and CDR2 SQIVND (reference sequence). V shed 4 bases and J 0 bases; nucleotides not matched to a gene: 4. The CDR3 DNA sequence: TGTGCCAGTAGTACCGGGACAGGGGGGATGAACACTGAAGCTTTCTTT. Translating it yields CASSTGTGGMNTEAFF. Full variable domain (outside the CDR3, taken from reference TRBV19 and TRBJ1-1): DGGITQSPKYLFRKEGQNVTLSCEQNLNHDAMYWYRQDPGQGLRLIYYSQIVNDFQKGDIAEGYSVSREKKESFPLTVTSAQKNPTAFYLCASSTGTGGMNTEAFFGQGTRLTVV.

The chain has TRBV19 and TRBJ2-5, with 12 bases identical to TRBD2. This CDR3 contains 19 residues. Germline V lookup: CDR1 LNHDA, CDR2 SQIVND (reference sequence). V lost 1 base, J lost 5 bases, and 14 bases stayed unmatched. For the CDR3, the DNA is TGTGCCAGTAGTATAGGTCTAGCGGGGGGGCAGACTTCCGAGGAGACCCAGTACTTC. This sequence encodes CASSIGLAGGQTSEETQYF. Filled out from reference TRBV19 and TRBJ2-5, the complete variable domain reads DGGITQSPKYLFRKEGQNVTLSCEQNLNHDAMYWYRQDPGQGLRLIYYSQIVNDFQKGDIAEGYSVSREKKESFPLTVTSAQKNPTAFYLCASSIGLAGGQTSEETQYFGPGTRLLVL.

J is TRBJ1-1 and V is TRBV27, with D possibly matching TRBD1 (5 bases). The CDR3 consists of 15 residues. Germline CDR1 is MNHEY and CDR2 is SMNVEV (reference sequence). V dropped 6 bases and J dropped 0 bases, with 14 bases sitting between them. The CDR3 reads CASRLTADMNTEAFF. In DNA, the CDR3 is TGTGCCAGCAGATTGACAGCTGATATGAACACTGAAGCTTTCTTT.

The chain joins TRBV4-2 to TRBJ2-5, with TRBD2 identical over 13 bases. V shed 0 bases and J 4 bases; nucleotides not matched to a gene: 2. The CDR3 covers 16 residues. Germline V gene sequence: CDR1 LGHNA, CDR2 YNFKEQ. The CDR3 DNA is TGTGCCAGCAGCCAAGATACTAGCGGGGGGGCAGAGACCCAGTACTTC. This sequence encodes CASSQDTSGGAETQYF.

J is TRBJ2-7 and V is TRBV30; no definite D call. Per germline, CDR1 GTSNPN and CDR2 SVGIG (reference sequence). Between the trimmed V and J ends, which lost 0 bases and 6 bases, there was a span of 9 bases. The CDR3 is made up of 12 amino acids. The CDR3 loop is CAWSVQVGEQYF. The CDR3 nucleotides read TGTGCCTGGAGTGTCCAGGTAGGCGAGCAGTACTTC.

The rearrangement links TRBV27 to TRBJ2-5, with TRBD2 identical over 14 bases. The germline CDR1 and CDR2 sequences are MNHEY and SMNVEV (reference sequence). The CDR3 runs 17 residues. Trimming took 1 base from V and 5 from J; bases not matched to a gene: 6. The CDR3 sequence is CASSLLTSGGASETQYF. Written as DNA, the CDR3 is TGTGCCAGCAGTTTATTGACTAGCGGGGGGGCTTCGGAGACCCAGTACTTC.

With regard to this clone: The sample holds other DNA sequences that translate to the same CDR3. The chain carries TRBV19 and TRBJ2-7, with a weak D call TRBD2 (6 bases). Germline V lookup: CDR1 LNHDA, CDR2 SQIVND (reference sequence). The CDR3 runs to 14 residues. V was trimmed by 6 bases and J by 2 bases, leaving 14 bases between them. Here the CDR3 DNA reads TGTGCCAGTAGCCCAGGGACGGGAGCCTACGAGCAGTACTTC. Amino acids: CASSPGTGAYEQYF. The full variable domain, in which reference TRBV19 and TRBJ2-7 provide the parts outside the CDR3, is DGGITQSPKYLFRKEGQNVTLSCEQNLNHDAMYWYRQDPGQGLRLIYYSQIVNDFQKGDIAEGYSVSREKKESFPLTVTSAQKNPTAFYLCASSPGTGAYEQYFGPGTRLTVT.

This sequence joins TRBV27 and TRBJ2-1; 9 bases agree with TRBD2. Unmatched junction bases numbered 9, after V lost 6 bases and J lost 6 bases. This CDR3 comprises 15 residues. The germline V gene has CDR1 MNHEY and CDR2 SMNVEV (reference sequence). CDR3 amino acids: CASSASGLALNEQFF. Here the CDR3 DNA reads TGTGCCAGCAGCGCCTCGGGACTAGCCCTCAATGAGCAGTTCTTC.

This clone was observed a handful of times. V and J are TRBV5-1 and TRBJ2-1; 11 positions agree with TRBD2. Germline CDR1 SGHRS, CDR2 YFSETQ. Trimming took 4 bases from V and 8 from J; bases not matched to a gene: 5. CDR3 length: 14 residues. CDR3 loop: CASSLAGGWDEQFF. The CDR3 DNA reads as TGCGCCAGCAGCCTAGCGGGGGGTTGGGATGAGCAGTTCTTC.